This T cell receptor (beta chain) emerged from a study of lymphopenia after photon versus proton radiotherapy. Only in-frame clones appear in the TCRdb table, and some are missing; sequencing was by immunoSEQ multiplex PCR. In the table there are about 40,000 clones, over 80% of which are singletons. The CDR3 is made up of 14 amino acids. The ends were cut back, 4 bases at V and 6 bases at J, with 18 bases in the middle. Germline V gene lookup returns CDR1 GTSNPN and CDR2 SVGIG (reference sequence). The chain uses TRBV30 and TRBJ1-1; weak D call: TRBD1 (5 bases). The sample here was peripheral blood, taken from a patient treated with proton-based radiotherapy. This TCR came from a woman aged 70 to 79 with pancreatic cancer. DNA of the CDR3: TGTGCCTGGAATTCAGGACGGGGGTTTCCTGAAGCTTTCTTT. This gives the protein CAWNSGRGFPEAFF. Supplemented by reference TRBV30 and TRBJ1-1, the full variable domain reads SQTIHQWPATLVQPVGSPLSLECTVEGTSNPNLYWYRQAAGRGLQLLFYSVGIGQISSEVPQNLSASRPQDRQFILSSKKLLLSDSGFYLCAWNSGRGFPEAFFGQGTRLTVV.